The 11 T cell receptor beta chains below were found in one sample sequenced in a study of control samples from healthy donors and cancer patients. Sequenced by immunoSEQ multiplex PCR; TCRdb stores in-frame clones only, minus some. The table lists some 220,000 clones, 85% to 95% of them singletons. The sample comprised blood. These receptors all come from a man aged 50 or older in good health.

A remark on this clone: Within the sample, other DNA sequences also encode this same CDR3. CDR3 sequence: CASSLDRGREAFF. The CDR3 region has the DNA TGCGCCAGCAGCTTGGACAGGGGACGGGAAGCTTTCTTT. The rearrangement joins TRBV5-1 to TRBJ1-1; 7 bases match TRBD1. Germline assignment: CDR1 SGHRS and CDR2 YFSETQ. The CDR3 length is 13 residues. V was clipped by 0 bases and J by 8 bases; unmatched bases: 4.

The chain recombines TRBV19 with TRBJ1-5; D is uncertain. CDR3 length: 15 amino acids. Trimming cost V 4 bases and J 3 bases, with 13 bases left between them. Germline V gene sequence: CDR1 LNHDA, CDR2 SQIVND (reference sequence). In DNA form, the CDR3 reads TGTGCCAGTAGTAAAGTAGGCGAGAACAATCAGCCCCAGCATTTT. Translation gives CASSKVGENNQPQHF.

This sequence joins TRBV7-6 and TRBJ1-5, with D perhaps matching TRBD1 (6 bases). The CDR3 spans 15 residues. Germline V gene data show CDR1 as SGHVS and CDR2 as FNYEAQ. The V and J ends lost 3 bases and 4 bases respectively, with 13 bases between them. The CDR3 loop is CASSLYGGANQPQHF. CDR3 sequence (DNA): TGTGCCAGCAGCTTGTACGGGGGCGCAAATCAGCCCCAGCATTTT. The full variable domain, completed using reference TRBV7-6 and TRBJ1-5, is GAGVSQSPRYKVTKRGQDVALRCDPISGHVSLYWYRQALGQGPEFLTYFNYEAQQDKSGLPNDRFSAERPEGSISTLTIQRTEQRDSAMYRCASSLYGGANQPQHFGDGTRLSIL.

The CDR3 spells CASSLLQGADGYTF. CDR3 DNA sequence: TGCGCCAGCAGCTTACTTCAGGGGGCGGATGGCTACACCTTC. The chain is built from TRBV5-1 and TRBJ1-2; 8 bases map to TRBD1. The CDR3 runs to 14 residues. J gave up 6 bases and V 2 bases, and 6 bases lay outside the gene matches. Germline V gene lookup returns CDR1 SGHRS and CDR2 YFSETQ.

The rearrangement links TRBV19 to TRBJ2-2; 11 bases line up with TRBD1. Germline CDR1 LNHDA, CDR2 SQIVND (reference sequence). V shed 10 bases and J 0 bases; nucleotides not matched to a gene: 7. This CDR3 comprises 16 residues. CDR3 sequence (DNA): TGTGCCACTACTGGGGGACAGGGGGCGAACACCGGGGAGCTGTTTTTT. It is translated as CATTGGQGANTGELFF. The full variable domain, its missing parts supplied by reference TRBV19 and TRBJ2-2, is DGGITQSPKYLFRKEGQNVTLSCEQNLNHDAMYWYRQDPGQGLRLIYYSQIVNDFQKGDIAEGYSVSREKKESFPLTVTSAQKNPTAFYLCATTGGQGANTGELFFGEGSRLTVL.

This clone has just one count. CDR3 protein: CASSWGSTEDTQYF. For the CDR3, the DNA is TGTGCCAGCAGTTGGGGCTCTACGGAGGATACGCAGTATTTT. The chain combines TRBV27 with TRBJ2-3, with D possibly TRBD1 on 5 matching bases. Trimming shortened V by 4 bases and J by 6 bases, and 14 bases separated the two germline ends. The CDR3 contains 14 residues. Germline V CDR1 and CDR2: MNHEY, SMNVEV (reference sequence).

The chain combines TRBV4-2 with TRBJ1-6, with 7 bases lining up with TRBD1. The germline CDR1 and CDR2 sequences are LGHNA and YNFKEQ. Losses at the gene ends were 0 bases for V and 10 bases for J; bases not matched to a gene: 9. The CDR3 sequence is 16 residues long. CDR3 DNA: TGTGCCAGCAGCCAAGAATTAGTCAGGGGGGACTCACCCCTCCACTTT. Translating gives CASSQELVRGDSPLHF.

To note about this clone: Additional DNA sequences in this sample encode the identical CDR3. The genes are TRBV30 and TRBJ1-2; TRBD1 might be the D (6 bases). Germline CDR1 and CDR2: GTSNPN and SVGIG (reference sequence). V lost 2 bases and J 8 bases, leaving 15 bases between the germline ends. There are 13 residues in the CDR3. In DNA form, the CDR3 reads TGTGCCTGGAGTATAGGGGGGGAGGGGGGCTACACCTTC. It encodes CAWSIGGEGGYTF.

The V call is TRBV15, the J call TRBJ1-5; 8 nucleotides match TRBD1. The CDR3 sequence is 16 residues long. Germline loops: CDR1 LNHNV, CDR2 YYDKDF (reference sequence). V was pared by 1 base and J by 6 bases, with 8 bases of the junction left unmatched. CDR3 residues: CATSRGGTGEVQPQHF. In nucleotides, the CDR3 is TGTGCCACCAGCAGAGGGGGGACAGGCGAGGTTCAGCCCCAGCATTTT.

The CDR3 DNA is TGTGCCAGCAGTTACTCGAGACTAGCGAGTGGCTACGAGCAGTACGTC. Protein sequence: CASSYSRLASGYEQYV. This chain uses TRBV6-2 or TRBV6-3 with TRBJ2-7, with TRBD2 matching over 8 bases. This CDR3 is built from 16 residues. CDR1 is MNHEY and CDR2 is SVGEGT in the germline V gene. V shed 0 bases and J 3 bases; nucleotides not matched to a gene: 7.

This clone was found once. This rearrangement joins TRBV6-5 to TRBJ2-5, with 9 bases fitting TRBD2. The CDR3 contains 14 residues. V lost 10 bases and J lost 5; bases outside the gene matches: 11. The germline CDR1 and CDR2 sequences are MNHEY and SVGAGI. The CDR3 DNA follows: TGTGCCACCGTCGGCGGGGGGGCACAGGAGACCCAGTACTTC. This codes for CATVGGGAQETQYF.